This T cell receptor (beta chain) comes out of a study of monozygotic twins with cystic fibrosis. Turning to the study itself: Approximately 2.8 micrograms of fragmented DNA underwent roughly 16 PCR cycles for library preparation. Findings and limits, study-wide: In 13 of 16 pairs, V gene usage was closest to the co-twin's. Shared CDR3 numbers were not associated with age, concordance or severity.

Sequencing used immunoSEQ multiplex PCR; TCRdb keeps in-frame clones, though not all of them. The table includes approximately 10,000 clones, 70% to 90% detected once. This clone was recorded a few times. Its specificity is unknown. Sequencing was performed on blood. The sequence was obtained from a man younger than 35 with cystic fibrosis.

Here the CDR3 reads CASSLMKGTYTEAFF. The CDR3 region has the DNA TGTGCCAGCAGCTTAATGAAGGGCACGTACACTGAAGCTTTCTTT. The chain links TRBV7-9 to TRBJ1-1; D remains unclear. Trimming left V 2 bases short and J 3 bases short, with 13 bases between. The CDR3 contains 15 residues. Germline CDR1 reads SEHNR; CDR2 reads FQNEAQ (reference sequence).